This T cell receptor (beta chain) was captured in a study of shared clonotypes between healthy human individuals. The CDR3 runs to 15 residues. V was cut by 3 bases and J by 1 base, with 7 bases left in between. CDR1 is LNHDA, CDR2 SQIVND, per germline (reference sequence). A note on this clone: Other nucleotide sequences in the sample specify the same CDR3.

Profiled with immunoSEQ multiplex PCR; TCRdb holds only in-frame clones, not every one. The sample records about 2.5 million clones, roughly 92% being singletons. The source is a man aged 18 to 35 in good health. Some clones in this sample may be carry-over from other donors' samples. This sequence joins TRBV19 and TRBJ2-6; D is unresolved. What was sequenced was naive CD4+ T cells from PBMCs. Subset noted: CD45RA+ positively selected. The CDR3 bases are TGTGCCAGTAGTATCCTCCCTTCTGGGGCCAACGTCCTGACTTTC. Amino acids: CASSILPSGANVLTF. Full variable domain (rest looked up from reference TRBV19 and TRBJ2-6): DGGITQSPKYLFRKEGQNVTLSCEQNLNHDAMYWYRQDPGQGLRLIYYSQIVNDFQKGDIAEGYSVSREKKESFPLTVTSAQKNPTAFYLCASSILPSGANVLTFGAGSRLTVL.